This T cell receptor (beta chain) was profiled in a study of T and B cells in COVID-19 patients. Findings of the study overall: Patients with COVID-19 reportedly showed strongly skewed T cell receptor beta variable and joining gene usage.

This clonotype has more than one count but fewer than ten. Antigen specificity is unknown. Multiplex PCR with BIOMED2 TRB-A/B primer pools amplified TRB rearrangements. TCRdb called the multiplex PCR reads again in MiXCR, with one record for every CDR3 protein. The sample carries thousands of distinct CDR3 sequences, 25% to 35% recorded once. TRB was amplified from around 250-460 ng of blood genomic DNA. This CDR3 has 16 residues. V gave up 6 bases and J gave up 9 bases, with 21 bases separating them. Germline assignment: CDR1 MNHEY and CDR2 SMNVEV (reference sequence). The genes are TRBV27 and TRBJ1-6, with a possible D match to TRBD1 (6 bases). The receptor's source is a human donor with active COVID-19. The donor label of this sample is uncertain. The source material was blood. The chain's CDR3 is CASSYGGGGFASPLHF. The CDR3 nucleotides are TGTGCCAGCAGCTATGGAGGAGGGGGTTTCGCTTCACCCCTCCACTTT.